What follows are 21 T cell receptor beta chains derived from one specimen sequenced in a study of blood T cell repertoires in COVID-19. Some clones are missing from TCRdb's copy, which holds only in-frame ones; the method was immunoSEQ multiplex PCR. The sample yields about 150,000 clones, 87% seen once. Sequencing used PBMCs or T cells enriched from blood (not recorded which). These receptors were taken from a woman in her thirties or forties who had been exposed to COVID-19.

The J gene is TRBJ2-7, the V gene TRBV5-1; 7 positions match TRBD2. V lost 5 bases and J lost 0; bases outside the gene matches: 5. Germline CDR1 SGHRS, CDR2 YFSETQ. This CDR3 contains 14 residues. The CDR3 sequence is CASRGLPSSYEQYF. The CDR3 nucleotides read TGCGCCAGCAGGGGACTACCTAGCTCCTACGAGCAGTACTTC.

V is TRBV5-1 and J is TRBJ1-1; a possible D gene is TRBD1 (5 bases). Trimming left V 4 bases short and J 5 bases short, with 15 bases between. The germline V gene has CDR1 SGHRS and CDR2 YFSETQ. The CDR3 is 14 amino acids. CDR3 sequence (DNA): TGCGCCAGCAGCCCCAGTTGGGGGGTGACTGAAGCTTTCTTT. This encodes CASSPSWGVTEAFF.

The chain couples TRBV15 to TRBJ1-3; D ambiguous. This CDR3 contains 17 residues. Germline V gene data show CDR1 as LNHNV and CDR2 as YYDKDF (reference sequence). V lost 0 bases to trimming and J lost 0 bases, with 12 bases between them. This CDR3 is CATSRDHPRDSGNTIYF. The CDR3 nucleotides read TGTGCCACCAGCAGAGATCACCCCCGGGACTCTGGAAACACCATATATTTT.

The chain employs TRBV19 and TRBJ1-5; 10 bases match TRBD1. J lost 2 bases, V lost 7 bases, and 11 bases had no gene match. Germline values: CDR1 LNHDA, CDR2 SQIVND (reference sequence). The CDR3 totals 17 residues. As DNA, the CDR3 is TGTGCCAGTATCGGTGGGCGGGACAGGGGACGCAATCAGCCCCAGCATTTT. Protein: CASIGGRDRGRNQPQHF.

The CDR3 nucleotides are TGTGCCAGCATCGACACTAGCGCGGGATACGAGCAGTACTTC. Translating it yields CASIDTSAGYEQYF. The chain links TRBV28 to TRBJ2-7; 7 positions agree with TRBD2. Unmatched junction bases numbered 10, after V lost 7 bases and J lost 4 bases. CDR1 is MDHEN and CDR2 is SYDVKM in the germline V gene. The CDR3 is 14 residues long.

This clone occurred once. The CDR3 sequence: CASSNQAGVEQYF. CDR3 coding DNA: TGTGCCAGCTCCAACCAGGCAGGGGTCGAGCAGTACTTC. This sequence joins TRBV18 and TRBJ2-7; weak D call: TRBD1 (6 bases). Germline V CDR1 and CDR2: KGHSH, LQKENI. Trimming stripped 6 bases from V and 6 bases from J, with 15 bases between. The length of the CDR3 is 13 residues.

J is TRBJ1-5 and V is TRBV4-3, with D uncertain. V gave up 0 bases and J gave up 4 bases, with 10 bases separating them. Germline V gene lookup returns CDR1 LGHNA and CDR2 YSLEER. The CDR3 has 15 amino acids. CDR3 region: CASSQDGGRNQPQHF. The CDR3 nucleotides read TGCGCCAGCAGCCAAGATGGCGGGAGGAATCAGCCCCAGCATTTT.

The chain joins TRBV5-4 to TRBJ2-1; TRBD2 might be the D (6 bases). Per the germline V gene, CDR1 is SGHNT and CDR2 is YYREEE (reference sequence). Trimming removed 4 bases from V and 2 bases from J, with 13 bases in between. The CDR3 sequence is 15 residues long. CDR3 sequence: CASSDDASAYNEQFF. The DNA for the CDR3 is TGTGCCAGCAGCGACGATGCTAGCGCCTACAATGAGCAGTTCTTC.

The gene calls are TRBV5-8 and TRBJ1-1; tentatively, D is TRBD1 (5 bases). V shed 2 bases and J shed 4 bases, with 12 bases lying between them. The V gene's germline CDR1 is SGHTS and CDR2 YDEGEE. This CDR3 contains 14 residues. CDR3 nucleotide sequence: TGTGCCAGCAGCTTCCAGGGTTGGGGCACTGAAGCTTTCTTT. It is translated as CASSFQGWGTEAFF. Full variable domain (rest looked up from reference TRBV5-8 and TRBJ1-1): EAGVTQSPTHLIKTRGQQATLRCSPISGHTSVYWYQQALGLGLQFLLWYDEGEERNRGNFPPRFSGRQFPNYSSELNVNALELEDSALYLCASSFQGWGTEAFFGQGTRLTVV.

The J gene is TRBJ2-1, the V gene TRBV7-9, with 9 bases that match TRBD1. The CDR3 runs 17 residues. Germline-derived CDR1 and CDR2 are SEHNR and FQNEAQ (reference sequence). V dropped 5 bases and J dropped 4; count of bases not matched to a gene: 12. The CDR3 nucleotides are TGTGCCAGCAGCGTTTTCTCCGGGACAGGGACTTACAATGAGCAGTTCTTC. This gives the protein CASSVFSGTGTYNEQFF.

CDR3 loop: CRSSPEPQHF. The CDR3 coding sequence is TGCAGAAGTAGTCCCGAGCCCCAGCATTTT. This rearrangement joins TRBV20-1 to TRBJ1-5; D call uncertain. CDR3 length: 10 amino acids. Germline CDR1 reads DFQATT; CDR2 reads SNEGSKA (reference sequence).

The gene calls are TRBV7-9 and TRBJ2-7; D is uncertain. Germline V gives CDR1 SEHNR, CDR2 FQNEAQ (reference sequence). CDR3 length: 14 amino acids. The V gene lost 2 bases and the J gene lost 2 bases, with 10 bases spanning the gap. CDR3 protein: CASSLSALPYEQYF. DNA for the CDR3: TGTGCCAGCAGCTTATCAGCGTTACCCTACGAGCAGTACTTC.

This clone showed up just once. This rearrangement joins TRBV19 to TRBJ2-4; possibly TRBD2 for D (5 bases). Germline V gene sequence: CDR1 LNHDA, CDR2 SQIVND (reference sequence). The CDR3 covers 16 residues. Trimming removed 1 base from V and 2 bases from J, with 12 bases in between. The CDR3 loop is CASSIAGGLSKNIQYF. The CDR3 DNA reads as TGTGCCAGTAGTATAGCCGGAGGTCTTTCCAAAAACATTCAGTACTTC.

The CDR3 here is CASSPLREGPGEQYF. The CDR3 DNA reads TGTGCCAGCAGCCCCCTGCGGGAGGGCCCTGGAGAGCAGTACTTC. The chain employs TRBV14 and TRBJ2-7; 9 nucleotides match TRBD2. With V trimmed by 4 bases and J by 7 bases, 11 bases remained unmatched. Germline values: CDR1 SGHDN, CDR2 FVKESK. This CDR3 is 15 amino acids long.

The rearrangement joins TRBV25-1 to TRBJ2-3, with a tentative D call TRBD1 (5 bases). This CDR3 has 12 amino acids. The V end was cut by 10 bases, the J end by 2 bases, with 10 bases between. Germline V lookup: CDR1 MGHDK, CDR2 SYGVNS. CDR3 nucleotide sequence: TGTGCCATTAGGACACACACAGATACGCAGTATTTT. It yields the protein CAIRTHTDTQYF.

The J gene is TRBJ2-5, the V gene TRBV5-4; weak D call: TRBD2 (6 bases). V lost 0 bases and J 5 bases, leaving 11 bases between the germline ends. The CDR3 loop spans 14 amino acids. Per germline, CDR1 SGHNT and CDR2 YYREEE (reference sequence). The DNA for the CDR3 is TGTGCCAGCAGCTTGGACGCGGGGCAGGAGACCCAGTACTTC. This sequence encodes CASSLDAGQETQYF. The whole variable domain, filled in from reference TRBV5-4 and TRBJ2-5, reads ETGVTQSPTHLIKTRGQQVTLRCSSQSGHNTVSWYQQALGQGPQFIFQYYREEENGRGNFPPRFSGLQFPNYSSELNVNALELDDSALYLCASSLDAGQETQYFGPGTRLLVL.

The sample holds a few counts of this clone. This sequence joins TRBV4-3 and TRBJ2-2; 7 bases are shared with TRBD2. CDR1 LGHNA and CDR2 YSLEER come from the germline V gene. Trimming removed 0 bases from V and 1 base from J; junction bases left unmatched: 2. The CDR3 runs 16 residues. CDR3 DNA sequence: TGCGCCAGCAGCCAAGATTGGGGGGGGAACACCGGGGAGCTGTTTTTT. Translation: CASSQDWGGNTGELFF.

On this clone: The same CDR3 arises from other DNA sequences in this sample as well. The rearrangement uses TRBV28 and TRBJ1-2; 8 nucleotides match TRBD1. Germline V gene sequence: CDR1 MDHEN, CDR2 SYDVKM. This CDR3 region has 13 residues. Trimming took 5 bases from V and 7 from J; bases not matched to a gene: 6. CDR3 region: CASSRQGARGYTF. The DNA for the CDR3 is TGTGCCAGCAGTAGGCAGGGGGCTCGTGGCTACACCTTC.

The CDR3 sequence: CASSSDSYNEQFF. In DNA, the CDR3 is TGTGCCAGCAGCTCCGACAGTTACAATGAGCAGTTCTTC. This chain joins TRBV11-3 and TRBJ2-1; a weak D match, TRBD1 (5 bases). The germline V gene encodes CDR1 SGHNT and CDR2 YENEEA. The CDR3 runs to 13 residues. V was clipped by 4 bases and J by 4 bases, with 8 bases between them.

This chain joins TRBV3-1 (or the pseudogene TRBV3-2) and TRBJ2-4, with 11 bases matching TRBD2. Per the germline V gene, CDR1 is LGHDT and CDR2 is YNNKEL (reference sequence). This CDR3 spans 19 amino acids. J lost 3 bases, V lost 2 bases, and 12 bases had no gene match. The CDR3 DNA reads as TGTGCCAGCAGCCAAATTAGACTAGCGGGGCCCTTTGTCAAAAACATTCAGTACTTC. Translated: CASSQIRLAGPFVKNIQYF.

The chain couples TRBV9 to TRBJ2-2; a weak D match, TRBD1 (6 bases). Germline lookup yields CDR1 SGDLS and CDR2 YYNGEE. V lost 3 bases and J lost 1, with 10 bases in between. This CDR3 comprises 15 residues. Here the CDR3 reads CASSAGTLNTGELFF. The CDR3 nucleotides read TGTGCCAGCAGCGCAGGGACACTGAACACCGGGGAGCTGTTTTTT.